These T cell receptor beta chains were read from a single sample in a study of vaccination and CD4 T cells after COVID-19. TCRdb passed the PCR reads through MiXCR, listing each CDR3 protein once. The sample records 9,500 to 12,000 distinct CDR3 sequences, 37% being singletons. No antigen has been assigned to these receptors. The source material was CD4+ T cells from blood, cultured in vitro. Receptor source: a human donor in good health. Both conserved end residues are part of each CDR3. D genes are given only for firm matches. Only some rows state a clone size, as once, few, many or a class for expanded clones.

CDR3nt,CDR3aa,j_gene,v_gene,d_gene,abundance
TGTGCCAGCAGCCGCCAGTCAGGGGACACTGAAGCTTTCTTT,CASSRQSGDTEAFF,TRBJ1-1,TRBV6-1,-,few
TGTGCCAGCAGTTATAAGGGTGAGCAGTTCTTC,CASSYKGEQFF,TRBJ2-1,TRBV6-5,-,-
TGCAGTGCTATCTTACGGGGGAATGAGCAGTTCTTC,CSAILRGNEQFF,TRBJ2-1,TRBV20-1,-,few
TGTGCCAGCAGCAAAGAATCTGGGAGGAGGACCTACGAGCAGTACTTC,CASSKESGRRTYEQYF,TRBJ2-7,TRBV21-1,-,few
TGTGCCAGCAGTGAGGACAGGGGGCTCACAGATACGCAGTATTTT,CASSEDRGLTDTQYF,TRBJ2-3,TRBV6-1,TRBD1,-
TGCGCCAGCAGCCAGGCACCGGGACTGAGCTCTGGAAACACCATATATTTT,CASSQAPGLSSGNTIYF,TRBJ1-3,TRBV4-3,-,few
TGTGCCAGCAGTTACTCAGGGGGTGGCAATCAGCCCCAGCATTTT,CASSYSGGGNQPQHF,TRBJ1-5,TRBV6-2/TRBV6-3,-,few
TGTGCCAGCAGCTCTCACGGGGCGAACACCGGGGAGCTGTTTTTT,CASSSHGANTGELFF,TRBJ2-2,TRBV7-6,-,few
TGTGCCAGCAGTGGTTCTAGCGGGAGGGCCTCAGATACGCAGTATTTT,CASSGSSGRASDTQYF,TRBJ2-3,TRBV12-3/TRBV12-4,TRBD2,-
TGTGCCAGCTATACTATGAAGCCGGTTTCACGTGGAAACACCATATATTTT,CASYTMKPVSRGNTIYF,TRBJ1-3,TRBV6-1,-,-
TGTGCCAGCAGTTACTCGATAGAGGGGACCACAGATACGCAGTATTTT,CASSYSIEGTTDTQYF,TRBJ2-3,TRBV6-2/TRBV6-3,-,-
TGCGCCAGCAGCCAAGAGGCCCAGGGACAGACTGAAGCTTTCTTT,CASSQEAQGQTEAFF,TRBJ1-1,TRBV4-3,TRBD1,few
TGTGCCATCAGACAGGCGCCTAGTGAAAAACTGTTTTTT,CAIRQAPSEKLFF,TRBJ1-4,TRBV10-3,-,-
TGTGCCAGCAGCTTGGGATTCGGGACACGGGAGACCCAGTACTTC,CASSLGFGTRETQYF,TRBJ2-5,TRBV27,-,-
TGTGCCAGCAGCCCCCGTCGAACAGCGGGCAATCAGCCCCAGCATTTT,CASSPRRTAGNQPQHF,TRBJ1-5,TRBV7-2,-,-
TGTGCCAGCAGTATACGTGGAGCGGGAGGCCACGAGCAGTACTTC,CASSIRGAGGHEQYF,TRBJ2-7,TRBV6-1,TRBD2,few
TGTGCCAGCAGTAATGAAAAACTGTTTTTT,CASSNEKLFF,TRBJ1-4,TRBV7-9,-,-
TGTGCCAGCCTAATGGAAGGGACCACAGATACGCAGTATTTT,CASLMEGTTDTQYF,TRBJ2-3,TRBV28,-,-
TGTGCCAGCAGCGTAGGGTCTAACGCGAGGCCCCAGCATTTT,CASSVGSNARPQHF,TRBJ1-5,TRBV9,-,-
TGTGCCAGCAGCCATCGGGACCCAGCGGAGCAGTACTTC,CASSHRDPAEQYF,TRBJ2-7,TRBV3-1,-,few
TGCAGTGCTAGAGTCCCGACAGATACGCAGTATTTT,CSARVPTDTQYF,TRBJ2-3,TRBV20-1,-,-
TGTGCCAGCAGGCCACAGGGGTTGAAGCCGGCTTTCTTT,CASRPQGLKPAFF,TRBJ1-1,TRBV6-1,TRBD1,-
TGTGCCAGCAGTCCCTACCCCCCTAAGGGGTACACTGAAGCTTTCTTT,CASSPYPPKGYTEAFF,TRBJ1-1,TRBV27,-,few
TGCGCCAGCAGCTTGCTCCCAGGAGCGGACTCCTACGAGCAGTACTTC,CASSLLPGADSYEQYF,TRBJ2-7,TRBV5-1,-,-
TGTGCCACCAGCAGAGGCATGGCAGATACGCAGTATTTT,CATSRGMADTQYF,TRBJ2-3,TRBV15,-,-
TGTGCCAGCAGTCAAATAACAGATACGCAGTATTTT,CASSQITDTQYF,TRBJ2-3,TRBV2,-,few
TGTGCCAGCAGCCCCCCCCCGGGTCCCTCCTACGAGCAGTACTTC,CASSPPPGPSYEQYF,TRBJ2-7,TRBV21-1,-,-
TGTGCCAGTAGTCAGGGGAGGTCGGCTTTCTTT,CASSQGRSAFF,TRBJ1-1,TRBV19,-,-
TGTGCCAGCAGCTCCGCCGATCCGGGACAGGGGTTAAAGAATTACGAGCAGTACTTC,CASSSADPGQGLKNYEQYF,TRBJ2-7,TRBV6-1,TRBD1,-
TGTGCCAGCCACAAAACCCTCGGCTCCTACAATGAGCAGTTCTTC,CASHKTLGSYNEQFF,TRBJ2-1,TRBV6-2/TRBV6-3,-,-
TGTGCCAGCAGCTCCCGGACTAGCGGGAGTGTATACGAGCAGTACTTC,CASSSRTSGSVYEQYF,TRBJ2-7,TRBV7-2,TRBD2,-
TGTGCCAGCTCTCAAGACAGGGTGATTCAGCCCCAGCATTTT,CASSQDRVIQPQHF,TRBJ1-5,TRBV18,TRBD1,-
TGCAGTGCTAGAGTAACTAGCGTTACCGGGGAGCTGTTTTTT,CSARVTSVTGELFF,TRBJ2-2,TRBV20-1,TRBD2,-
TGTGCCAGTAGCGGGACTAGCGGGGGCACAGATACGCAGTATTTT,CASSGTSGGTDTQYF,TRBJ2-3,TRBV19,TRBD2,-
TGCAGTGCTGATGAGCGGGGGGGGACCCAGTACTTC,CSADERGGTQYF,TRBJ2-5,TRBV20-1,TRBD2,few
TGCAGTGCTAGAGATCTTCAGAGGGCGGGAGGGAACACCGGGGAGCTGTTTTTT,CSARDLQRAGGNTGELFF,TRBJ2-2,TRBV20-1,TRBD2,-
TGTGCCTGGGGACAGGATAGCAATCAGCCCCAGCATTTT,CAWGQDSNQPQHF,TRBJ1-5,TRBV30,TRBD1,-
TGTGCCAGCAGTCCGGGACTAGCGGGACATACTGAGCAGTTCTTC,CASSPGLAGHTEQFF,TRBJ2-1,TRBV6-2/TRBV6-3,TRBD2,-
TGTGCCAGCAGTTACTCATCACAGAATGGCACAGATACGCAGTATTTT,CASSYSSQNGTDTQYF,TRBJ2-3,TRBV6-2/TRBV6-3,-,-
TGTGCCAGCAGCCTATGGTCTGGATCCAAGGGAAATTCACCCCTCCACTTT,CASSLWSGSKGNSPLHF,TRBJ1-6,TRBV7-9,-,few
TGCAGTGCTATTACAGGGGTAAGTCAGCCCCAGCATTTT,CSAITGVSQPQHF,TRBJ1-5,TRBV20-1,TRBD1,few
TGTGCCAGCAGTTTAGGTACTCAGGGGATGAACACTGAAGCTTTCTTT,CASSLGTQGMNTEAFF,TRBJ1-1,TRBV12-3/TRBV12-4,-,once
TGTGCCAGCAGCTTGGACAGGGTGGCGCACTATGGCTACACCTTC,CASSLDRVAHYGYTF,TRBJ1-2,TRBV7-3,TRBD1,few
TGTGCCTGGAGTGTACGAGGGTTTACGGGGCAAGAGACCCAGTACTTC,CAWSVRGFTGQETQYF,TRBJ2-5,TRBV30,-,-
TGTGCCAGCAGTTTCTACGAGCAGTACTTC,CASSFYEQYF,TRBJ2-7,TRBV12-3/TRBV12-4,-,once
TGTGCCAGCGGGACAGGGGCGTACGAGCAGTACTTC,CASGTGAYEQYF,TRBJ2-7,TRBV6-1,TRBD1,few
TGTGCCAGTAGTAACGAACAGGGGGCGCGGGGAGACACTGAAGCTTTCTTT,CASSNEQGARGDTEAFF,TRBJ1-1,TRBV19,TRBD1,-
TGCAGTGCCTCAGATAAGAGACAGGCGGATAGCAATCAGCCCCAGCATTTT,CSASDKRQADSNQPQHF,TRBJ1-5,TRBV20-1,-,-
TGTGCCAGCAATCCAGCATCTGGGGCCAACGTCCTGACTTTC,CASNPASGANVLTF,TRBJ2-6,TRBV6-1,-,-
TGTGCCAGCAGCGTAGGGACTAGCGGAGTACCCGGGCAGTACTTC,CASSVGTSGVPGQYF,TRBJ2-7,TRBV9,TRBD2,-
TGTGCCAGCTCACCAGAGCGGGATTTCCAAGAGACCCAGTACTTC,CASSPERDFQETQYF,TRBJ2-5,TRBV18,TRBD2,once
TGTGCCACCCGCCTAGCGGGGGAGACCCAGTACTTC,CATRLAGETQYF,TRBJ2-5,TRBV19,TRBD2,-
TGTGCCAGTAGTAGAAGGGGGACAGCGAGCTCTGGGGCCAACGTCCTGACTTTC,CASSRRGTASSGANVLTF,TRBJ2-6,TRBV19,TRBD1,few
TGCGCCAGCAGCCCCCTGTCGGATCAGCCCCAGCATTTT,CASSPLSDQPQHF,TRBJ1-5,TRBV5-1,-,-
TGTGCCAGCAGGCGCGACGGATTGGGAGATTCACCCCTCCACTTT,CASRRDGLGDSPLHF,TRBJ1-6,TRBV6-1,-,-
TGTGCCAGCAGGATACAGGGGGCGAACACCATATATTTT,CASRIQGANTIYF,TRBJ1-3,TRBV6-1,TRBD1,-
TGTGCCAGTAGTATCCGGGACTATGGCTACACCTTC,CASSIRDYGYTF,TRBJ1-2,TRBV19,-,-
TGTGCCAGCAGTTCCACAGGGTCGCGCGAGCAGTACTTC,CASSSTGSREQYF,TRBJ2-7,TRBV12-3/TRBV12-4,-,once
TGCGCCAGCAGTGATGACAGGAGAAGCTCCTACGAGCAGTACTTC,CASSDDRRSSYEQYF,TRBJ2-7,TRBV10-2,-,-
TGTGCCAGCAGCTTAGATCATGGGGGACTAGCCGCCGGGGAGCTGTTTTTT,CASSLDHGGLAAGELFF,TRBJ2-2,TRBV11-3,TRBD2,-